This T cell receptor (beta chain) derives from a study of T-cell memory formation after mild COVID-19. 5'RACE primed at constant segments yielded TCR alpha and TCR beta cDNA libraries bearing sample barcodes and UMIs. TCRdb itself ran the 5' RACE reads through MiXCR, one entry per CDR3 protein. The sample records approximately 500,000 distinct CDR3 sequences, 25% being singletons. The germline CDR1 and CDR2 sequences are LNHNV and YYDKDF (reference sequence). This CDR3 comprises 15 residues. Trimming took 8 bases from V and 6 from J; bases not matched to a gene: 8. Sequenced sample: PBMCs or a T cell subset sorted from them (not recorded which). J is TRBJ1-4 and V is TRBV15, with 11 bases fitting TRBD1. The sequence derives from an adult woman who had mild COVID-19 (a few samples of this study predate the infection). Cell type and time point are not known. Written as DNA, the CDR3 is TGTGCCACCGTGGACAGGGGGCATCCGGATGAAAAACTGTTTTTT. It encodes CATVDRGHPDEKLFF.